The present T cell receptor (beta chain) was sequenced within a study of T cell changes during pregnancy in multiple sclerosis. Per germline, CDR1 MNHEY and CDR2 SMNVEV (reference sequence). The CDR3 loop spans 16 amino acids. V was pared by 4 bases and J by 6 bases, with 15 bases of the junction left unmatched. The method was immunoSEQ multiplex PCR; TCRdb's version includes in-frame clones alone and lacks a portion of them. The table records approximately 80,000 clones, 94% of them present only once. Source: peripheral blood, taken in the second trimester of pregnancy. This receptor was identified in a female donor in good health, enrolled as a control in a pregnancy study. The genes are TRBV27 and TRBJ2-7, with TRBD1 matching over 7 bases. The CDR3 is CASSSGTDLTFSEQYF. CDR3 sequence (DNA): TGTGCCAGCAGTTCGGGGACAGACTTAACTTTTAGCGAGCAGTACTTC.